This paragraph covers one TCR beta chain sequence. Its antigen is unidentified. Scientists made TCR beta libraries using quantitative 5'-RACE with molecular barcodes. TCRdb reprocessed the 5' RACE reads via MiXCR and lists one record per CDR3 protein. The sample holds around 540,000 distinct CDR3 sequences; roughly 13% are singletons and the top ten take under 7.5%. The data were obtained in a study of CD8 T cells in ankylosing spondylitis. Whole-study results and caveats: Disease-linked clones had a CD8+ phenotype and relatively low frequency in peripheral blood. Disease-associated clones were reportedly significantly overrepresented in matched ankylosing spondylitis synovial fluid. Earlier authors reported some of these motif variants in reactive arthritis synovial fluid and blood. Typical of ankylosing spondylitis blood, it appeared, was a TCR beta motif of eight highly homologous variants.

This CDR3 has 11 amino acids. V shed 5 bases and J shed 6 bases, with 9 bases lying between them. Per germline, CDR1 DFQATT and CDR2 SNEGSKA (reference sequence). The clonotype comes from a male donor with ankylosing spondylitis. Sequenced sample: blood, either unsorted or a sorted T cell fraction (not recorded which). The genes are TRBV20-1 and TRBJ2-3; D possibly corresponds to TRBD2 (6 bases). This CDR3 is CSAGGVDTQYF. CDR3 nucleotide sequence: TGCAGTGCTGGCGGGGTGGATACGCAGTATTTT.